The TCR beta chain described here comes from a study of T cell responses to AZD1222 COVID-19 vaccine (dated by TCRdb to the early 2020s). At the level of the whole study: Because spike-specific TCR depth and breadth did not differ between the two schedules, AZD1222 recipients who got a second dose at roughly 4 weeks were pooled with those who got a second dose at roughly 12 weeks. Enrollment into the trials was organized by age into subgroups of 18-55, 56-69 and 70-plus years, and those subgroups contained roughly 160, 29 and 62 TCR-sequenced participants, respectively. TCR sequencing was performed for 230 to 250 trial participants, of whom 207 were given two doses of AZD1222 and around 25 were given two doses of MenACWY control vaccine.

The CDR3 regions of human TCRbeta chains were subjected to immunosequencing. As for the original processing: TCRs in the repertoires were matched against a reference library of SARS-CoV-2-specific TCRs that had been generated with the MIRA antigen-specificity platform. Breadth was defined as the fraction of unique TCRs that were SARS-CoV-2-associated. Depth was defined as the fraction of total T cells that were SARS-CoV-2-associated. Using the MIRA data, each spike-specific TCR was mapped to the spike region that the TCR reacts to and placed in a CD4 or CD8 class. Log10-transformed breadth and depth values were compared by one-way ANOVA with Sidak's multiple comparisons tests. The clones in this table, taken by TCRdb from immuneACCESS, are in-frame only. Not every clone is retained; where verified, under half of the shortfall comes from an unresolved V gene, and the cause of the rest is unknown. The V and J calls and clone size are taken from that table; D and trimming were inferred from the DNA. In this sample the table shows over 100,000 clones, around 90% of which occur a single time. In total, the top ten clones hold roughly 6.5% of the sample.

The sample's time point label, decoded: baseline before first vaccination. Vaccinee samples came from UK trials COV001 and COV002, including a single-blind randomized controlled phase 2/3 trial of AZD1222 (ChAdOx1 nCoV-19) in healthy adults. Trial participant PBMC samples were collected at day 0 and day 28 after the second dose for TCRbeta chain sequencing. Study-level results and caveats: A significant rise in spike-specific TCR breadth and depth was observed after two AZD1222 doses relative to day 0 and relative to MenACWY recipients. Conclusions about previously exposed vaccinees are limited because only five or six AZD1222 recipients were SARS-CoV-2 seropositive at baseline. Because no day 14 peak-response samples were available, the repertoires could be characterized only after the peak T cell response. Participants were mostly white British and included more females than males, and it was suggested by the authors that clonal diversity may have been underestimated. Vaccine-associated CD4 TCRs spanned the whole spike protein, with dominant responses in regions 160-218 and 743-854. In the small 56-69-year group, the increase in depth fell short of significance, most likely because of low power. Epitopes outside the regions mutated in the B.1.351 and B.1.1.7 variants were reportedly recognized by nearly half of the unique spike-specific TCRs.

This clone occurred a few times. Which antigen it targets is not known. Per-nucleotide qualities are absent, and no much larger clonotype sits a single base away. Relative to germline, V is missing 2 bases and J is missing 3 bases, with 7 bases of the junction outside any gene match. Reading the germline V gene gives CDR1 SGHRS and CDR2 YFSETQ. The CDR3 holds 15 amino acids from the cysteine to the phenylalanine. Solely the CDR3 DNA is kept, with 45 bases framed from the first base. This clonotype was sampled from an adult in good health. The receptor chain draws on TRBV5-1 and TRBJ1-1; 7 central bases correspond to TRBD1. Sequenced material: peripheral blood, taken on day 0 of AZD1222 vaccination. The CDR3 in this case is CASSLRLGGDTEAFF. The nucleotide sequence is given as TGCGCCAGCAGCTTAAGGTTAGGGGGCGACACTGAAGCTTTCTTT.